This T cell receptor (beta chain) appears in the sequencing data of a study of CD8+ T cells in alopecia areata. Overall study: Tofacitinib was taken orally by treated patients, and the dose was 5 to 10 mg twice daily.

Study-wide results and limits: Among the top 100, expanded CD8+ clones were significantly decreased by tofacitinib, as was scalp clonality. It was lesional scalp, especially alopecia totalis/universalis, that showed higher clonality than normal scalp.

Treatment given: oral pan-JAK inhibitor, 5-10 mg twice daily. Sorted populations comprised CD4+ and CD8+ T cells obtained from PBMCs. This CDR3 comprises 14 residues. V was pared by 4 bases and J by 5 bases, with 15 bases between. Looked up from germline, CDR1 is SGDLS and CDR2 is YYNGEE. In regard to this clone: The antigen is not known.

As the sequencing template, cDNA was produced by extracting RNA and reverse transcribing it. TCRdb's table, derived via immunoSEQ multiplex PCR, lists solely in-frame clones and lacks some. The sample shows about 190,000 clones, roughly 60% of them seen only once. The receptor was derived from a human donor with alopecia areata. This sample comprised CD4+ T cells sorted from blood, obtained at week 24, from a patient treated with tofacitinib. V and J are TRBV9 and TRBJ1-1; D uncertain. CDR3 nucleotide sequence: TGTGCCAGCAGCCCTCAGGTGCTTCGTACTGAAGCTTTCTTT. Protein: CASSPQVLRTEAFF.